A single sample gave rise to the 14 T cell receptor beta chains below, sequenced in a study of naive and memory T cell subsets (TCRdb year 2017). Library creation used UMI-ligation and nested PCR. Sequenced using an Illumina MiSeq. The ligated cDNA was amplified by four rounds of PCR, in which nested alpha and beta constant region primers were used together with the SP2 primer. The public reads were run again by TCRdb, first through fastp at Q25 and then through MiXCR, and only productive beta chains were kept. Rows matching on CDR3 protein sequence are summarized as one entry with the most common DNA and genes. For this sample there are 40,000 or so distinct CDR3 sequences; 8% to 13% appear just once. The ten largest clones capture 3% to 5% of the sample. Reading the label with the study, this specimen's treatment or condition is: skin biopsy from PPD injection site in Mantoux-positive individual. The study described a robust, sensitive protocol for amplifying, sequencing and analyzing TCRs, using 3' ligation of a UMI-containing oligonucleotide to TCR cDNA.

Source: skin, taken from a tuberculin skin test site. The receptors shown here come from an adult in good health.

A single count supports this clonotype. V and J are TRBV14 and TRBJ2-1; no clear D gene. V lost 1 base and J 10 bases, leaving 8 bases between the germline ends. The length of the CDR3 is 12 residues. The germline CDR1 and CDR2 sequences are SGHDN and FVKESK. In DNA form, the CDR3 reads TGTGCCAGCAGCCAAGCGGTCGGGGAGCAGTTCTTC. Encoded protein: CASSQAVGEQFF.

This clonotype was counted at least ten times. The chain carries TRBV19 and TRBJ1-5, with D unclear. The CDR3 runs to 15 residues. V was clipped by 1 base and J by 1 base, with 8 bases between them. Germline assignment: CDR1 LNHDA and CDR2 SQIVND (reference sequence). The CDR3 sequence is CASSIGRVSNQPQHF. In DNA form, the CDR3 reads TGTGCCAGTAGTATAGGAAGGGTGAGCAATCAGCCCCAGCATTTT.

This clonotype was detected only a few times. V usage is TRBV11-2 and J usage is TRBJ2-5; D is uncertain. CDR1 is SGHAT, CDR2 FQNNGV, per germline. V was clipped by 6 bases and J by 2 bases, with 7 bases between them. The CDR3 runs 12 residues. The CDR3 sequence is CASSLEQETQYF. The CDR3 coding sequence is TGTGCCAGCAGTCTAGAGCAAGAGACCCAGTACTTC.

The gene calls are TRBV7-3 and TRBJ2-5, with D perhaps TRBD1 (6 bases). With 2 bases removed from V and 6 bases from J, the gap between germline ends came to 7 bases. CDR3 length equals 12 residues. Germline V gives CDR1 SGHTA, CDR2 FQGTGA. CDR3 nucleotide sequence: TGTGCCAGCAGCTTAGGGGGCCAGACCCAGTACTTC. Protein sequence: CASSLGGQTQYF.

This chain joins TRBV6-5 and TRBJ2-2; D may correspond to TRBD1 or TRBD2 (6 bases each). Germline CDR1 and CDR2: MNHEY and SVGAGI. Trimming removed 8 bases at V and 4 bases at J, with 17 bases between. The CDR3 is 15 amino acids. The chain's CDR3 is CASSRQEGVTGELFF. DNA of the CDR3: TGTGCCAGCTCGAGACAGGAGGGGGTCACCGGGGAGCTGTTTTTT.

By sample share, this clonotype is medium-sized. As DNA, the CDR3 is TGCAGCGTCGATAAAGGGGCGCAGCCCCAGCATTTT. The encoded protein is CSVDKGAQPQHF. J is TRBJ1-5 and V is TRBV20-1; possibly TRBD1 for D (5 bases). The germline V gene has CDR1 DFQATT and CDR2 SNEGSKA (reference sequence). The CDR3 sequence is 12 residues long.

This clonotype has more than one count but fewer than ten. The gene calls are TRBV27 and TRBJ2-2, with TRBD1 as a possible D gene (5 bases). The CDR3 is 14 amino acids. With 5 bases removed from V and 7 bases from J, the gap between germline ends came to 14 bases. The V gene's germline CDR1 is MNHEY and CDR2 SMNVEV (reference sequence). CDR3 bases: TGTGCCAGCAGTGTCCGTGGGGCAGTCGGGGAGCTGTTTTTT. It translates to CASSVRGAVGELFF.

The V gene is TRBV19, the J gene TRBJ2-7; 7 nucleotides agree with TRBD2. This CDR3 has 15 residues. Germline loops: CDR1 LNHDA, CDR2 SQIVND (reference sequence). The V gene end was trimmed by 5 bases and the J gene end by 3 bases; junction bases not matched to a gene: 10. The CDR3 is CASSVTSEYYYEQYF. CDR3 nucleotide sequence: TGTGCCAGTAGTGTAACTAGCGAATACTACTACGAGCAGTACTTC.

This clonotype occurred a few times. The rearrangement uses TRBV15 and TRBJ2-1; TRBD2 matches at 13 bases. Trimming removed 3 bases from V and 9 bases from J; junction bases left unmatched: 11. Per germline, CDR1 LNHNV and CDR2 YYDKDF (reference sequence). The CDR3 covers 17 residues. CDR3 coding DNA: TGTGCCACCAGCAGCGGGGGACTAGCGGGATTATCGGGTGAGCAGTTCTTC. It encodes CATSSGGLAGLSGEQFF.

This clonotype has more than one count but fewer than ten. The chain is built from TRBV9 and TRBJ2-1; D possibly corresponds to TRBD1 (6 bases). The CDR3 covers 12 residues. Germline values: CDR1 SGDLS, CDR2 YYNGEE. Trimming pared 3 bases from V and 6 bases from J, leaving 7 bases between. The CDR3 DNA follows: TGTGCCAGCAGCGCCAGGGGCAATGAGCAGTTCTTC. It yields the protein CASSARGNEQFF.

This clonotype was counted ten times or more. The chain couples TRBV7-2 to TRBJ2-3; 10 nucleotides align to TRBD2. Germline V CDR1 and CDR2: SGHTA, FQGNSA. The CDR3 loop spans 16 amino acids. V lost 5 bases to trimming and J lost 5 bases; unmatched junction nucleotides: 10. CDR3 nucleotides: TGTGCCAGCAGCCTTTTACTAGCGGGGACGGTAGATACGCAGTATTTT. Residues: CASSLLLAGTVDTQYF.

This clonotype appeared many times. The chain uses TRBV29-1 and TRBJ1-1; D might be TRBD1 (6 bases). Germline CDR1 and CDR2: SQVTM and ANQGSEA. V gave up 5 bases and J gave up 3 bases, with 10 bases separating them. The CDR3 runs 12 residues. The CDR3 DNA sequence: TGCAGCGTTACGAGGGGGTACACTGAAGCTTTCTTT. Translating it yields CSVTRGYTEAFF.

The chain carries TRBV7-3 and TRBJ1-5; weak D call: TRBD1 (6 bases). The CDR3 is 13 amino acids. Trimming pared 5 bases from V and 7 bases from J, leaving 12 bases between. The V gene's germline CDR1 is SGHTA and CDR2 FQGTGA. The DNA of the CDR3 is TGTGCCAGCAGCCCCGACGGGGGCCAGCCCCAGCATTTT. As protein: CASSPDGGQPQHF.

This clonotype was found many times. This sequence joins TRBV7-3 and TRBJ1-1; the D is unclear. The CDR3 contains 13 residues. The germline V gene encodes CDR1 SGHTA and CDR2 FQGTGA. Trimming removed 1 base at V and 3 bases at J, with 6 bases between. The CDR3 DNA follows: TGTGCCAGCAGCTTAAGCCGGGACACTGAAGCTTTCTTT. It encodes CASSLSRDTEAFF.